These 15 T cell receptor beta chains share one sample of origin, sequenced in a study of metastatic and nonmetastatic thyroid tumors. TCRdb used MiXCR to call clones anew from the PCR reads. The profile shows 5,600 or so clones, about 30% of them singletons. No treatment of any kind had been given to any patient before thyroid surgery. Sequencing used adjacent normal tissue. The receptors come from a male donor with papillary thyroid cancer or a benign thyroid nodule (not recorded which). Some clones in this sample may be carry-over from other donors' samples.

This clone was seen only a few times. The chain joins TRBV25-1 to TRBJ1-2; D is undetermined. The CDR3 sequence is 11 residues long. Germline V CDR1 and CDR2: MGHDK, SYGVNS. V gave up 3 bases and J gave up 5 bases, with 4 bases separating them. CDR3 nucleotides: TGTGCCAGCAGTGATCCTTATGGCTACACCTTC. This gives the protein CASSDPYGYTF.

This clone was picked up a small number of times. V gene TRBV19 combines with J gene TRBJ1-2, with TRBD1 matching 7 bases. The CDR3 runs 13 residues. Germline CDR1 reads LNHDA; CDR2 reads SQIVND (reference sequence). The junction had 6 bases not matched to a gene; V was cut back by 9 bases and J by 2 bases. The CDR3 DNA sequence: TGTGCCAGCGCCGGGACAGCCAACTATGGCTACACCTTC. It specifies CASAGTANYGYTF.

The V gene is TRBV27, the J gene TRBJ2-7, with D perhaps matching TRBD2 (6 bases). The CDR3 contains 18 residues. Trimming took 5 bases from V and 5 from J, leaving 28 bases between them. Germline CDR1 and CDR2: MNHEY and SMNVEV (reference sequence). The CDR3 is CASSPLPGGTIWRDEQYF. The CDR3, as DNA: TGTGCCAGCAGTCCACTCCCCGGTGGCACTATCTGGAGGGACGAGCAGTACTTC.

The V call is TRBV9, the J call TRBJ1-4; 10 bases fit TRBD1. The CDR3 is 15 residues long. The V and J ends lost 5 bases and 12 bases, in that order; junction bases with no gene match: 13. Germline V gene sequence: CDR1 SGDLS, CDR2 YYNGEE. The CDR3 nucleotides read TGTGCCAGCAGTGCTTCTATGGGACAGGGGAAAGAACTGTTTTTT. It translates to CASSASMGQGKELFF. The full variable domain, in which reference TRBV9 and TRBJ1-4 provide the parts outside the CDR3, is DSGVTQTPKHLITATGQRVTLRCSPRSGDLSVYWYQQSLDQGLQFLIQYYNGEERAKGNILERFSAQQFPDLHSELNLSSLELGDSALYFCASSASMGQGKELFFGSGTQLSVL.

V is TRBV7-3 and J is TRBJ1-6, with TRBD1 identical over 12 bases. The CDR3 loop spans 15 amino acids. Germline CDR1 is SGHTA and CDR2 is FQGTGA. J was trimmed by 7 bases and V by 4 bases; bases with no gene match: 2. CDR3 amino acids: CASSSGTGGNSPLHF. The CDR3 DNA sequence: TGTGCCAGCAGCTCAGGGACAGGGGGCAATTCACCCCTCCACTTT.

This clone was seen repeatedly, ten times or more. The chain links TRBV6-1 to TRBJ2-1, with no clear D. Germline CDR1 and CDR2: MNHNS and SASEGT. The CDR3 is 16 residues long. Trimming took off 4 bases at V and 2 bases at J, with 15 bases between the two ends. The CDR3 DNA follows: TGTGCCAGCAGTGGGCAAGGGCCCTTACCCTACAATGAGCAGTTCTTC. It yields the protein CASSGQGPLPYNEQFF.

V usage is TRBV29-1 and J usage is TRBJ2-1; 11 nucleotides align to TRBD2. Germline CDR1 is SQVTM and CDR2 is ANQGSEA. The CDR3 loop spans 19 amino acids. V gave up 1 base and J gave up 7 bases; unmatched junction bases: 18. The DNA of the CDR3 is TGCAGCGTTGAAGCCCCCCTCAAACTAGCGGGGGATGTTCTTAATGAGCAGTTCTTC. It is translated as CSVEAPLKLAGDVLNEQFF.

The CDR3 DNA sequence: TGTGCCAGCAGTTACTGCGGGGCTTCCTACGAGCAGTACTTC. This encodes CASSYCGASYEQYF. This sequence joins TRBV6-5 and TRBJ2-7; D possibly corresponds to TRBD2 (6 bases). The V gene lost 1 base and the J gene lost 1 base, with 8 bases spanning the gap. The germline V gene has CDR1 MNHEY and CDR2 SVGAGI. This CDR3 is built from 14 residues.

This clone appeared a few times. A much larger clone sits a single nucleotide away, making a read error possible. The rearrangement joins TRBV27 to TRBJ2-2, with 7 bases matching TRBD2. The germline V gene encodes CDR1 MNHEY and CDR2 SMNVEV (reference sequence). The CDR3 totals 13 residues. CDR3 amino acids: CASSFSGLGELSF. The DNA for the CDR3 is TGTGCCAGCAGTTTTAGCGGGTTAGGGGAGCTGTCTTTT.

The rearrangement joins TRBV27 to TRBJ2-1; TRBD2 is a possible D gene (5 bases). Trimming pared 7 bases from V and 7 bases from J, leaving 17 bases between. This CDR3 contains 14 residues. Germline V gene data show CDR1 as MNHEY and CDR2 as SMNVEV (reference sequence). This CDR3 is CASTLRGPRNEQFF. The CDR3 nucleotides are TGTGCCAGCACCCTGAGAGGGCCTAGGAATGAGCAGTTCTTC.

This clone was recorded once. This chain uses TRBV6-2 or TRBV6-3 with TRBJ2-6; D call uncertain. Trimming removed 6 bases from V and 11 bases from J, with 32 bases in between. The CDR3 contains 19 residues. Germline lookup yields CDR1 MNHEY and CDR2 SVGEGT. CDR3 protein: CASRLNPVRSLSGSYVLTF. CDR3 sequence (DNA): TGTGCCAGCAGGCTGAATCCGGTCAGGTCCCTCTCTGGGTCCTACGTCCTGACTTTC.

J is TRBJ1-1 and V is TRBV19; D remains ambiguous. CDR1 and CDR2 from the germline V gene are LNHDA and SQIVND (reference sequence). The CDR3 extends over 12 amino acids. Trimming stripped 7 bases from V and 3 bases from J, with 9 bases between. CDR3 coding DNA: TGTGCCAGTAATACGGGATACACTGAAGCTTTCTTT. Translating it yields CASNTGYTEAFF.

This clone was seen more than once but under ten times. The chain carries TRBV6-1 and TRBJ2-1; D is perhaps TRBD2 (6 bases). Germline values: CDR1 MNHNS, CDR2 SASEGT. The ends were cut back, 6 bases at V and 0 bases at J, with 18 bases in the middle. This CDR3 comprises 17 residues. DNA of the CDR3: TGTGCCAGCAGCACTGGGGGTGGACTAAGCTCCTACAATGAGCAGTTCTTC. Amino acid sequence: CASSTGGGLSSYNEQFF.

The rearrangement uses TRBV5-1 and TRBJ2-1; a weak D match, TRBD2 (5 bases). CDR3 length: 12 residues. Germline V gives CDR1 SGHRS, CDR2 YFSETQ. Between the trimmed V and J ends, which lost 4 bases and 9 bases, there was a span of 11 bases. CDR3 in amino acids: CASSNDYFEQFF. CDR3 in DNA: TGCGCCAGCAGCAATGACTACTTTGAGCAGTTCTTC.

The V gene is TRBV6-1, the J gene TRBJ2-1; TRBD2 matches 10 bases. The CDR3 contains 16 residues. Trimming removed 0 bases from V and 4 bases from J; junction bases left unmatched: 3. Germline CDR1 and CDR2: MNHNS and SASEGT. CDR3: CASSEAAGGGYNEQFF. CDR3 DNA: TGTGCCAGCAGTGAAGCAGCGGGAGGGGGGTACAATGAGCAGTTCTTC.